Listed below are T cell receptor beta chains from one sample, sequenced in a study of blood T cell repertoires in COVID-19. The table came from immunoSEQ multiplex PCR; TCRdb's copy has only in-frame clones and leaves some out. The sample includes 250,000 or so clones, 80% to 90% of them seen just once. Input material: peripheral blood. Every receptor here comes from a man aged 55 to 70 with acute or convalescent COVID-19. Both conserved end residues are part of each CDR3. Fields, in order: D gene, V gene, J gene, CDR3 protein. D genes are given only for firm matches.

d_gene: TRBD2; v_gene: TRBV6-5; j_gene: TRBJ2-3; CDR3aa: CASLAGGGGTQYF
d_gene: TRBD1; v_gene: TRBV6-2/TRBV6-3; j_gene: TRBJ1-2; CDR3aa: CASSSRTGAGYTF
d_gene: TRBD2; v_gene: TRBV29-1; j_gene: TRBJ2-3; CDR3aa: CSVERGLAGPTDTQYF
d_gene: TRBD1; v_gene: TRBV5-1; j_gene: TRBJ2-5; CDR3aa: CASTATYRGSQETQYF
d_gene: TRBD2; v_gene: TRBV2; j_gene: TRBJ2-5; CDR3aa: CASSGRRGGQETQYF
d_gene: NA; v_gene: TRBV7-9; j_gene: TRBJ2-7; CDR3aa: CASSFPSGPEQYF
d_gene: NA; v_gene: TRBV7-2; j_gene: TRBJ2-4; CDR3aa: CASSLEGGPRIQYF
d_gene: NA; v_gene: TRBV6-2/TRBV6-3; j_gene: TRBJ2-7; CDR3aa: CASSSAGHSLYEQYF
d_gene: TRBD1; v_gene: TRBV6-1; j_gene: TRBJ2-7; CDR3aa: CASSVESGTGFDEQYF
d_gene: NA; v_gene: TRBV30; j_gene: TRBJ1-6; CDR3aa: CAWSVLRGNSPLHF
d_gene: NA; v_gene: TRBV29-1; j_gene: TRBJ1-2; CDR3aa: CSALSGGVTNYGYTF
d_gene: TRBD2; v_gene: TRBV18; j_gene: TRBJ2-3; CDR3aa: CASSQRESSTDTQYF
d_gene: NA; v_gene: TRBV6-5; j_gene: TRBJ2-5; CDR3aa: CASSPPGRGETQYF
d_gene: NA; v_gene: TRBV6-5; j_gene: TRBJ1-5; CDR3aa: CASSYMGPGGNQPQHF
d_gene: NA; v_gene: TRBV7-2; j_gene: TRBJ2-3; CDR3aa: CASSSGVSTDTQYF
d_gene: NA; v_gene: TRBV5-1; j_gene: TRBJ2-5; CDR3aa: CASSLLTEPGTQYF
d_gene: TRBD2; v_gene: TRBV10-2; j_gene: TRBJ2-5; CDR3aa: CASSGTSGAIGETQYF
d_gene: NA; v_gene: TRBV7-2; j_gene: TRBJ1-5; CDR3aa: CASSLARDQPQHF
d_gene: NA; v_gene: TRBV7-9; j_gene: TRBJ1-3; CDR3aa: CASSQRAGSADTIYF
d_gene: NA; v_gene: TRBV20-1; j_gene: TRBJ2-7; CDR3aa: CSASQRRGDHYEQYF
d_gene: TRBD1; v_gene: TRBV6-2/TRBV6-3; j_gene: TRBJ2-7; CDR3aa: CASSYPRTGPTRYEQYF
d_gene: NA; v_gene: TRBV19; j_gene: TRBJ2-4; CDR3aa: CASRTIEYDIQYF
d_gene: NA; v_gene: TRBV4-2; j_gene: TRBJ2-6; CDR3aa: CASSLFRALSGANVLTF
d_gene: NA; v_gene: TRBV4-3; j_gene: TRBJ2-2; CDR3aa: CASSQETIGVYTGELFF
d_gene: NA; v_gene: TRBV27; j_gene: TRBJ2-7; CDR3aa: CASSLGQTAYEQYF
d_gene: NA; v_gene: TRBV28; j_gene: TRBJ2-2; CDR3aa: CASSHTTSRLVSQVNTGELFF
d_gene: TRBD1; v_gene: TRBV5-8; j_gene: TRBJ2-2; CDR3aa: CASSFHRDSKGNTGELFF
d_gene: NA; v_gene: TRBV7-3; j_gene: TRBJ1-6; CDR3aa: CASSLGEGNNSPLHF
d_gene: TRBD1; v_gene: TRBV19; j_gene: TRBJ1-2; CDR3aa: CASSIQDRVVGYTF
d_gene: TRBD1; v_gene: TRBV11-2; j_gene: TRBJ1-1; CDR3aa: CASSASGTANTEAFF
d_gene: NA; v_gene: TRBV7-2; j_gene: TRBJ2-5; CDR3aa: CASSPLGGDDRETQYF
d_gene: TRBD1; v_gene: TRBV3-1/TRBV3-2; j_gene: TRBJ2-2; CDR3aa: CASSRDRRYGELFF
d_gene: NA; v_gene: TRBV5-4; j_gene: TRBJ2-1; CDR3aa: CASSLDGASYNEQFF
d_gene: NA; v_gene: TRBV11-3; j_gene: TRBJ1-1; CDR3aa: CASSLEGGNTEAFF
d_gene: NA; v_gene: TRBV9; j_gene: TRBJ2-1; CDR3aa: CASSVSGYNEQFF